The 25 T cell receptor beta chains given below trace back to one sample, sequenced in a study of cytomegalovirus exposure and HLA in healthy donors. The PCR ran on 60 Vbeta and 13 Jbeta primers. Method: immunoSEQ multiplex PCR; TCRdb's copy keeps in-frame clones and lacks some. The table has about 150,000 clones, more than 60% seen once. Sequencing input: PBMCs. These receptor sequences come from a woman aged 40 to 49 in good health and CMV-seronegative.

Note on this clone: The sample carries other DNA sequences with the same CDR3. V gene TRBV20-1 combines with J gene TRBJ2-5, with D perhaps TRBD2 (5 bases). Trimming removed 6 bases from V and 5 bases from J, with 10 bases in between. There are 11 residues in the CDR3. Per the germline V gene, CDR1 is DFQATT and CDR2 is SNEGSKA (reference sequence). The CDR3 here is CSALAGETQYF. The DNA of the CDR3 is TGCAGTGCCCTAGCTGGGGAGACCCAGTACTTC.

The CDR3 DNA reads as TGTGCCAGCAGCTTAGCAGGGACAGTACGGGAGACCCAGTACTTC. Translation: CASSLAGTVRETQYF. The chain couples TRBV7-2 to TRBJ2-5, with 7 nucleotides matching TRBD1. CDR1 SGHTA and CDR2 FQGNSA come from the germline V gene. J gave up 5 bases and V 0 bases, and 6 bases lay outside the gene matches. The CDR3 has 15 residues.

The chain employs TRBV9 and TRBJ2-7, with 10 bases lining up with TRBD1. Germline CDR1 SGDLS, CDR2 YYNGEE. This CDR3 has 15 amino acids. V lost 0 bases and J lost 4; bases outside the gene matches: 4. The CDR3 sequence is CASSVGGQGPYEQYF. For the CDR3, the DNA is TGTGCCAGCAGCGTAGGGGGACAGGGGCCGTACGAGCAGTACTTC.

As regards this clone: Germline and junction disagree at one end, which may indicate a read error. In the same sample, other DNA sequences code for this CDR3. This sequence joins TRBV27 and TRBJ1-5, with D possibly matching TRBD1 (5 bases). The CDR3 loop spans 15 amino acids. Germline CDR1 is MNHEY and CDR2 is SMNVEV (reference sequence). As DNA, the CDR3 is TGCGCCACTAATCGCGGGGGATCGCGCAATCAGCCCCAGCATTTT. This translates into CATNRGGSRNQPQHF.

The V gene is TRBV9, the J gene TRBJ1-1, with TRBD1 matching over 9 bases. The V segment lost 3 bases and the J segment 4 bases; nucleotides outside the gene matches: 7. The germline V gene has CDR1 SGDLS and CDR2 YYNGEE. This CDR3 has 15 residues. This CDR3 is CASSGYRGLSTEAFF. The DNA for the CDR3 is TGTGCCAGCAGCGGATACAGGGGGCTTAGCACTGAAGCTTTCTTT.

The chain recombines TRBV27 with TRBJ1-2; D is uncertain. With 2 bases removed from V and 0 bases from J, the gap between germline ends came to 10 bases. Per germline, CDR1 MNHEY and CDR2 SMNVEV (reference sequence). The CDR3 is made up of 15 amino acids. In nucleotides, the CDR3 is TGTGCCAGCAGTTTAAGACACCCATCTAACTATGGCTACACCTTC. This codes for CASSLRHPSNYGYTF.

The chain uses TRBV12-2 and TRBJ2-7; the listed D gene, TRBD2, was not tested against the DNA. TRBV12-2 is noted as a pseudogene. There are 17 residues in the CDR3. The CDR3 sequence: CASRLTISSGSYDEQYF. DNA for the CDR3: TGTGCAAGTCGCTTAACCATCTCTAGCGGGAGTTACGACGAGCAGTACTTC.

The chain carries TRBV19 and TRBJ1-3; no clear D gene. The CDR3 extends over 14 amino acids. From germline, CDR1 is LNHDA and CDR2 SQIVND (reference sequence). V was pared by 3 bases and J by 2 bases, with 8 bases between. The CDR3 sequence: CASSISVPGNTIYF. The CDR3, as DNA: TGTGCCAGTAGTATCTCTGTTCCTGGAAACACCATATATTTT.

This chain links TRBV6-1 with TRBJ1-6; 10 nucleotides line up with TRBD1. Germline V gene sequence: CDR1 MNHNS, CDR2 SASEGT. The CDR3 is 15 residues long. The trim removed 2 bases at V and 7 bases at J, leaving 2 bases unmatched. The DNA of the CDR3 is TGTGCCAGCAGTGAACGGGGACAGGGGAATTCACCCCTCCACTTT. Amino acid sequence: CASSERGQGNSPLHF.

This chain uses TRBV4-2 with TRBJ1-2, with D possibly matching TRBD1 (6 bases). Germline V gene data show CDR1 as LGHNA and CDR2 as YNFKEQ. Trimming took off 0 bases at V and 8 bases at J, with 16 bases between the two ends. The CDR3 is made up of 15 amino acids. The CDR3 loop reads CASSQDTTGIMGYTF. CDR3 in DNA: TGTGCCAGCAGCCAAGATACCACAGGGATCATGGGCTACACCTTC.

The rearrangement uses TRBV30 and TRBJ1-5; D is perhaps TRBD1 (5 bases). CDR3 length: 17 amino acids. Germline CDR1 is GTSNPN and CDR2 is SVGIG (reference sequence). The ends were cut back, 0 bases at V and 2 bases at J, with 17 bases in the middle. CDR3 in amino acids: CAWSVKLGGAGNQPQHF. CDR3 sequence (DNA): TGTGCCTGGAGTGTAAAACTAGGAGGGGCCGGCAATCAGCCCCAGCATTTT. The full variable domain, rest sourced from reference TRBV30 and TRBJ1-5, is SQTIHQWPATLVQPVGSPLSLECTVEGTSNPNLYWYRQAAGRGLQLLFYSVGIGQISSEVPQNLSASRPQDRQFILSSKKLLLSDSGFYLCAWSVKLGGAGNQPQHFGDGTRLSIL.

J is TRBJ2-5 and V is TRBV25-1; no firm D call. V was cut by 4 bases and J by 7 bases, with 7 bases left in between. CDR3 length equals 11 residues. The germline V gene has CDR1 MGHDK and CDR2 SYGVNS. The CDR3 bases are TGTGCCAGCAGTGTTACGGGGACCCAGTACTTC. It yields the protein CASSVTGTQYF.

This clone has just a few counts. The chain carries TRBV5-5 and TRBJ2-2; TRBD1 is a possible D gene (5 bases). CDR1 is SGHKS, CDR2 YYEKEE, per germline (reference sequence). The CDR3 extends over 15 amino acids. With 2 bases removed from V and 4 bases from J, the gap between germline ends came to 12 bases. CDR3 nucleotide sequence: TGTGCCAGCAGCTTCCAGGGATCCTCCACCGGGGAGCTGTTTTTT. As protein: CASSFQGSSTGELFF.

The chain combines TRBV6-1 with TRBJ2-7; 8 nucleotides align to TRBD2. V lost 10 bases, J lost 6 bases, and 11 bases stayed unmatched. CDR3 length: 13 residues. CDR1 is MNHNS, CDR2 SASEGT, per germline. The CDR3 loop is CATSAGAVGEQYF. The DNA for the CDR3 is TGTGCCACATCAGCGGGAGCCGTCGGCGAGCAGTACTTC.

The rearrangement links TRBV19 to TRBJ1-5, with 7 bases lining up with TRBD1. The J segment lost 7 bases and the V segment lost 0 bases, leaving 9 bases of the junction unmatched. This CDR3 is built from 16 residues. Germline V gene lookup returns CDR1 LNHDA and CDR2 SQIVND (reference sequence). In DNA, the CDR3 is TGTGCCAGTAGTATAGAGACAGGGCGTTCTATGCAGCCCCAGCATTTT. Encoded protein: CASSIETGRSMQPQHF. The whole variable domain, remainder taken from reference TRBV19 and TRBJ1-5, is DGGITQSPKYLFRKEGQNVTLSCEQNLNHDAMYWYRQDPGQGLRLIYYSQIVNDFQKGDIAEGYSVSREKKESFPLTVTSAQKNPTAFYLCASSIETGRSMQPQHFGDGTRLSIL.

The chain employs TRBV5-1 and TRBJ2-2; tentative D call: TRBD1 (6 bases). Looked up from germline, CDR1 is SGHRS and CDR2 is YFSETQ. V lost 0 bases to trimming and J lost 5 bases, with 8 bases between them. CDR3 length equals 14 residues. The CDR3 nucleotides read TGCGCCAGCAGCTTGGAAGGGGGAACCGGGGAGCTGTTTTTT. Translating it yields CASSLEGGTGELFF.

The gene calls are TRBV11-2 and TRBJ2-7, with a tentative D call TRBD1 (5 bases). Trimming pared 5 bases from V and 7 bases from J, leaving 15 bases between. Germline V gene lookup returns CDR1 SGHAT and CDR2 FQNNGV. CDR3 length: 13 residues. The CDR3 region has the DNA TGTGCCAGCAGCATCGACAGATTTCAGGAGCAGTACTTC. Translating gives CASSIDRFQEQYF.

The chain combines TRBV5-4 with TRBJ2-1; D perhaps matches TRBD2 (6 bases). This CDR3 region has 15 residues. In germline, CDR1 is SGHNT, CDR2 YYREEE (reference sequence). V was clipped by 6 bases and J by 0 bases, with 13 bases between them. DNA of the CDR3: TGTGCCAGCACGGGGACTCCGAGCTCCTACAATGAGCAGTTCTTC. Its translation is CASTGTPSSYNEQFF.

J is TRBJ2-2 and V is TRBV5-1, with 7 nucleotides matching TRBD2. CDR3 length equals 14 residues. Trimming removed 4 bases from V and 5 bases from J; junction bases left unmatched: 5. In germline, CDR1 is SGHRS, CDR2 YFSETQ. The CDR3 bases are TGCGCCAGCAGCCCCACTAGCGTGACCGGGGAGCTGTTTTTT. Translation: CASSPTSVTGELFF.

J is TRBJ2-3 and V is TRBV5-1, with a possible D match to TRBD2 (6 bases). CDR3 length equals 14 residues. Germline V gene sequence: CDR1 SGHRS, CDR2 YFSETQ. Trimming shortened V by 5 bases and J by 3 bases, and 13 bases separated the two germline ends. CDR3 sequence (DNA): TGCGCCAGCAGAAGGGAGCGGGCTACAGATACGCAGTATTTT. Amino acid sequence: CASRRERATDTQYF.

This sequence joins TRBV6-6 and TRBJ2-7, with a tentative D call TRBD2 (6 bases). Germline V lookup: CDR1 MNHNY, CDR2 SVGAGI (reference sequence). The CDR3 has 16 residues. The ends were cut back, 2 bases at V and 2 bases at J, with 16 bases in the middle. The CDR3 nucleotides read TGTGCCAGCAGTTACCCCCCGGGACTGGACCCCTACGAGCAGTACTTC. Its protein is CASSYPPGLDPYEQYF.

V and J are TRBV5-1 and TRBJ2-5, with 7 bases that match TRBD2. The CDR3 sequence is 13 residues long. Per germline, CDR1 SGHRS and CDR2 YFSETQ. J was trimmed by 5 bases and V by 7 bases; bases with no gene match: 8. CDR3 sequence: CASGGDEGETQYF. The CDR3 DNA follows: TGCGCCAGCGGGGGGGATGAAGGGGAGACCCAGTACTTC.

The table lists this clone with a count of one. The chain links TRBV5-6 to TRBJ1-6; no reliable D call. Looked up from germline, CDR1 is SGHDT and CDR2 is YYEEEE. The length of the CDR3 is 13 residues. V shed 0 bases and J shed 8 bases, with 6 bases lying between them. CDR3 sequence: CASSLGGDSPLHF. As DNA, the CDR3 is TGTGCCAGCAGCTTGGGCGGTGATTCACCCCTCCACTTT. The entire variable domain, with the rest obtained from reference TRBV5-6 and TRBJ1-6, is as follows: DAGVTQSPTHLIKTRGQQVTLRCSPKSGHDTVSWYQQALGQGPQFIFQYYEEEERQRGNFPDRFSGHQFPNYSSELNVNALLLGDSALYLCASSLGGDSPLHFGNGTRLTVT.

This clone was observed a handful of times. This chain joins TRBV7-9 and TRBJ1-4; TRBD1 matches 9 bases. CDR1 and CDR2 from the germline V gene are SEHNR and FQNEAQ (reference sequence). Trimming took 4 bases from V and 7 from J; bases not matched to a gene: 7. The CDR3 has 15 amino acids. The CDR3 reads CASSSNRGLGEKLFF. The CDR3 bases are TGTGCCAGCAGCTCGAACAGGGGGCTGGGTGAAAAACTGTTTTTT.

V usage is TRBV10-3 and J usage is TRBJ2-1, with 9 bases fitting TRBD1. The CDR3 length is 13 residues. Germline CDR1 ENHRY, CDR2 SYGVKD. The ends lost 11 bases at V and 6 bases at J; junction bases unmatched: 8. CDR3 coding DNA: TGTGCCGCCTCGGGGACAGGGATCAATGAGCAGTTCTTC. Protein sequence: CAASGTGINEQFF.